The 25 T cell receptor beta chains reported below all come from one sample, sequenced in a study of blood T cell repertoires in COVID-19. Sequencing used immunoSEQ multiplex PCR; TCRdb keeps in-frame clones, though not all of them. The repertoire has roughly 200,000 clones, about 88% of them found once; the top ten carry 5% to 6.5%. Sequenced input: peripheral blood. Receptors originate from a man in his forties with active or convalescent COVID-19.

The chain combines TRBV6-2 or TRBV6-3 with TRBJ2-1, with TRBD1 matching over 8 bases. CDR1 and CDR2 (germline): MNHEY, SVGEGT. Trimming took 6 bases from V and 2 from J; bases not matched to a gene: 9. The CDR3 has 16 residues. For the CDR3, the DNA is TGTGCCAGCAGCTCGACCAGGGGGCAGGCCTACAATGAGCAGTTCTTC. Translation gives CASSSTRGQAYNEQFF.

This chain connects TRBV2 to TRBJ1-6; maybe TRBD1 (6 bases). The CDR3 contains 14 residues. Trimming left V 6 bases short and J 7 bases short, with 13 bases between. Germline CDR1 reads SNHLY; CDR2 reads FYNNEI. The CDR3 protein is CASRTEGGNSPLHF. In DNA form, the CDR3 reads TGTGCCAGCAGGACCGAGGGGGGGAATTCACCCCTCCACTTT. Full variable domain (outside the CDR3, taken from reference TRBV2 and TRBJ1-6): EPEVTQTPSHQVTQMGQEVILRCVPISNHLYFYWYRQILGQKVEFLVSFYNNEISEKSEIFDDQFSVERPDGSNFTLKIRSTKLEDSAMYFCASRTEGGNSPLHFGNGTRLTVT.

The gene calls are TRBV29-1 and TRBJ2-7; the D gene is possibly TRBD2 (5 bases). Germline-derived CDR1 and CDR2 are SQVTM and ANQGSEA. Trimming removed 7 bases from V and 7 bases from J, with 29 bases in between. This CDR3 is built from 16 residues. The CDR3 bases are TGCAGCGCCGGATCAATCCGGGGATCAGCAATCGGGGAGCAGTACTTC. Its protein product is CSAGSIRGSAIGEQYF.

The chain combines TRBV28 with TRBJ2-7; no clear D gene. The V gene lost 6 bases and the J gene lost 2 bases, with 11 bases spanning the gap. Germline V CDR1 and CDR2: MDHEN, SYDVKM. The CDR3 contains 13 residues. CDR3 in amino acids: CASSIVGPYEQYF. The CDR3 nucleotides are TGTGCCAGCAGCATTGTTGGGCCCTACGAGCAGTACTTC.

V and J are TRBV24-1 and TRBJ2-1; a possible D gene is TRBD1 (6 bases). Germline CDR1 is KGHDR and CDR2 is SFDVKD. The germline V and J ends were trimmed by 4 bases and 10 bases, with 13 bases remaining between them. This CDR3 contains 13 residues. CDR3 DNA sequence: TGTGCCACCAGTGAGCAAACAGGGTGGGAGCAGTTCTTC. Translated: CATSEQTGWEQFF.

The CDR3 reads CASSKTGGYEQYF. The CDR3 coding sequence is TGTGCCAGCAGCAAGACAGGGGGCTACGAGCAGTACTTC. The rearrangement joins TRBV27 to TRBJ2-7; 9 nucleotides line up with TRBD1. CDR3 length equals 13 residues. From germline, CDR1 is MNHEY and CDR2 SMNVEV (reference sequence). V was pared by 6 bases and J by 3 bases, with 3 bases of the junction left unmatched.

This chain connects TRBV30 to TRBJ1-5; D is unresolved. V shed 1 base and J shed 4 bases, with 5 bases lying between them. The CDR3 is 12 amino acids. Germline assignment: CDR1 GTSNPN and CDR2 SVGIG (reference sequence). CDR3 protein: CAWSGANQPQHF. CDR3 bases: TGTGCCTGGAGTGGGGCTAATCAGCCCCAGCATTTT.

The CDR3 region is CASRDRGATNEKLFF. CDR3 bases: TGTGCCAGTAGGGACAGGGGAGCGACTAATGAAAAACTGTTTTTT. The chain links TRBV19 to TRBJ1-4; the match to TRBD1 covers 9 bases. Germline V gene data show CDR1 as LNHDA and CDR2 as SQIVND (reference sequence). V was pared by 6 bases and J by 2 bases, with 4 bases of the junction left unmatched. This CDR3 is 15 amino acids long.

The rearrangement joins TRBV2 to TRBJ1-5; TRBD1 matches at 9 bases. The CDR3 has 14 amino acids. V dropped 6 bases and J dropped 2; count of bases not matched to a gene: 2. Germline CDR1 is SNHLY and CDR2 is FYNNEI. This CDR3 is CASSWTGGNQPQHF. Here the CDR3 DNA reads TGTGCCAGCAGCTGGACAGGGGGCAATCAGCCCCAGCATTTT.

The table lists this clone with a few counts. J is TRBJ1-2 and V is TRBV18; tentatively, D is TRBD1 (5 bases). CDR1 and CDR2 (germline): KGHSH, LQKENI. Trimming stripped 2 bases from V and 3 bases from J, with 13 bases between. The CDR3 consists of 15 residues. In DNA form, the CDR3 reads TGTGCCAGCTCACCAATACCAGGGCTTGACTATGGCTACACCTTC. Its protein product is CASSPIPGLDYGYTF. The complete variable domain, with remaining parts taken from reference TRBV18 and TRBJ1-2, reads NAGVMQNPRHLVRRRGQEARLRCSPMKGHSHVYWYRQLPEEGLKFMVYLQKENIIDESGMPKERFSAEFPKEGPSILRIQQVVRGDSAAYFCASSPIPGLDYGYTFGSGTRLTVV.

The chain couples TRBV4-3 to TRBJ1-4, with D tentatively TRBD1 (6 bases). V was shortened by 0 bases and J by 7 bases, with 12 bases between the two germline ends. The CDR3 extends over 15 amino acids. Germline lookup yields CDR1 LGHNA and CDR2 YSLEER. In DNA, the CDR3 is TGCGCCAGCAGCCAAGATCAGGGGTCAGGTGAAAAACTGTTTTTT. Translated, it gives CASSQDQGSGEKLFF.

The CDR3 DNA sequence: TGTGCCAGCAGTGAATTAACAGGGCTGAATGAAAAACTGTTTTTT. Translation: CASSELTGLNEKLFF. The chain carries TRBV25-1 and TRBJ1-4; D may be TRBD1 (6 bases). Trimming shortened V by 1 base and J by 5 bases, and 11 bases separated the two germline ends. The length of the CDR3 is 15 residues. Germline V gene sequence: CDR1 MGHDK, CDR2 SYGVNS.

The rearrangement links TRBV7-9 to TRBJ2-7; the D gene is possibly TRBD1 (6 bases). Trimming took 3 bases from V and 3 from J, leaving 12 bases between them. This CDR3 spans 14 amino acids. Germline CDR1 reads SEHNR; CDR2 reads FQNEAQ (reference sequence). The CDR3 nucleotides read TGTGCCAGCAGCTTCGGAGCGACAGGCTACGAGCAGTACTTC. Translating it yields CASSFGATGYEQYF.

V and J are TRBV14 and TRBJ1-6, with D possibly matching TRBD1 (6 bases). The CDR3 contains 13 residues. V was cut by 4 bases and J by 8 bases, with 9 bases left in between. CDR1 SGHDN and CDR2 FVKESK come from the germline V gene. The CDR3 protein is CASSPQGYSPLHF. The DNA for the CDR3 is TGTGCCAGCAGCCCACAGGGTTATTCACCCCTCCACTTT.

The chain carries TRBV27 and TRBJ2-6, with D possibly being TRBD1 (5 bases). Germline lookup yields CDR1 MNHEY and CDR2 SMNVEV (reference sequence). The length of the CDR3 is 14 residues. V lost 5 bases and J 0 bases, leaving 5 bases between the germline ends. The CDR3 here is CASSQGSGANVLTF. In nucleotides, the CDR3 is TGTGCCAGCAGTCAGGGCTCTGGGGCCAACGTCCTGACTTTC.

This chain connects TRBV19 to TRBJ1-1, with 9 bases fitting TRBD1. The ends lost 6 bases at V and 0 bases at J; junction bases unmatched: 14. The V gene's germline CDR1 is LNHDA and CDR2 SQIVND (reference sequence). This CDR3 spans 18 amino acids. The CDR3 DNA sequence: TGTGCCAGTAGAACCATTCGGACAGGGGCCTCCATGAACACTGAAGCTTTCTTT. Its protein is CASRTIRTGASMNTEAFF.

The chain couples TRBV6-1 to TRBJ2-5; 13 bases fit TRBD2. CDR1 is MNHNS, CDR2 SASEGT, per germline. The CDR3 extends over 17 amino acids. V lost 1 base to trimming and J lost 5 bases; unmatched junction nucleotides: 7. As DNA, the CDR3 is TGTGCCAGCAGTGAAGAAAGACTAGCGGGGGGTTGGGAGACCCAGTACTTC. Amino acid sequence: CASSEERLAGGWETQYF.

This clone was picked up one time. Distinct nucleotide sequences in the sample also encode this CDR3. This chain links TRBV9 with TRBJ1-1; D uncertain. Germline V gene sequence: CDR1 SGDLS, CDR2 YYNGEE. The CDR3 has 13 amino acids. Trimming left V 1 base short and J 1 base short, with 5 bases between. The CDR3 DNA reads TGTGCCAGCAGCGTAACGGGGAACACTGAAGCTTTCTTT. This codes for CASSVTGNTEAFF.

The gene calls are TRBV6-5 and TRBJ1-2; TRBD1 matches at 9 bases. Germline CDR1 MNHEY, CDR2 SVGAGI. The V gene end was trimmed by 6 bases and the J gene end by 7 bases; junction bases not matched to a gene: 6. The CDR3 length is 13 residues. In nucleotides, the CDR3 is TGTGCCAGCAGCCGGGACAGGGAATCTGGCTACACCTTC. Protein sequence: CASSRDRESGYTF.

The count of this clone is one. V gene TRBV28 combines with J gene TRBJ2-7, with D unresolved. The CDR3 length is 12 residues. Trimming took off 6 bases at V and 2 bases at J, with 8 bases between the two ends. CDR1 is MDHEN, CDR2 SYDVKM, per germline. The CDR3 region has the DNA TGTGCCAGCAGCAGTCGCCCCTACGAGCAGTACTTC. Its translation: CASSSRPYEQYF. Complete variable domain (other parts from reference TRBV28 and TRBJ2-7): DVKVTQSSRYLVKRTGEKVFLECVQDMDHENMFWYRQDPGLGLRLIYFSYDVKMKEKGDIPEGYSVSREKKERFSLILESASTNQTSMYLCASSSRPYEQYFGPGTRLTVT.

The CDR3 spells CAWSPPTEIQETQYF. The CDR3 DNA reads TGTGCCTGGAGTCCCCCGACGGAGATCCAAGAGACCCAGTACTTC. The V call is TRBV30, the J call TRBJ2-5; unclear D gene. The CDR3 consists of 15 residues. In germline, CDR1 is GTSNPN, CDR2 SVGIG (reference sequence). Trimming stripped 2 bases from V and 1 base from J, with 14 bases between.

The chain combines TRBV7-2 with TRBJ1-3; 7 positions agree with TRBD1. Germline CDR1 SGHTA, CDR2 FQGNSA. Trimming at V came to 6 bases and at J to 4 bases, leaving 3 bases not matched to a gene. The CDR3 is 13 residues long. In DNA, the CDR3 is TGTGCCAGCAGGGAGGGGGCCGGAAACACCATATATTTT. Translation: CASREGAGNTIYF. Full variable domain (remainder filled in from reference TRBV7-2 and TRBJ1-3): GAGVSQSPSNKVTEKGKDVELRCDPISGHTALYWYRQSLGQGLEFLIYFQGNSAPDKSGLPSDRFSAERTGGSVSTLTIQRTQQEDSAVYLCASREGAGNTIYFGEGSWLTVV.

The DNA of the CDR3 is TGTGCCAGCAGTCTCGGACTTGGGACCCAGTACTTC. Translating gives CASSLGLGTQYF. The rearrangement joins TRBV28 to TRBJ2-5; D is perhaps TRBD2 (5 bases). V was trimmed by 5 bases and J by 7 bases, leaving 11 bases between them. Germline CDR1 and CDR2: MDHEN and SYDVKM. CDR3 length: 12 residues.

The V gene is TRBV2, the J gene TRBJ2-1; 10 nucleotides agree with TRBD2. The CDR3 covers 15 residues. The germline V gene has CDR1 SNHLY and CDR2 FYNNEI. Unmatched junction bases numbered 4, after V lost 4 bases and J lost 4 bases. CDR3 sequence reads: CASSGPAGGYNEQFF. The CDR3 bases are TGTGCCAGCAGTGGACCAGCGGGGGGGTACAATGAGCAGTTCTTC.

V gene TRBV3-1 (or the pseudogene TRBV3-2) combines with J gene TRBJ1-5; D is unclear. The germline V gene encodes CDR1 LGHDT and CDR2 YNNKEL (reference sequence). The CDR3 extends over 13 amino acids. V dropped 0 bases and J dropped 6 bases, with 6 bases sitting between them. CDR3 sequence: CASSQDGSQPQHF. DNA of the CDR3: TGTGCCAGCAGCCAAGATGGGAGTCAGCCCCAGCATTTT.